What follows is one TCR beta chain and its context. Libraries were prepared by immunoSEQ multiplex PCR; TCRdb keeps only in-frame clonotypes and omits some of them. The sample holds some 400,000 clones; 89% are singletons and the top ten take under 2%. V gave up 1 base and J gave up 0 bases; unmatched junction bases: 4. This CDR3 has 17 amino acids. Germline CDR1 is SGHRS and CDR2 is YFSETQ. The sample belongs to a study of Ad26.COV2.S vaccination and SARS-CoV-2 variants. Overall study: Intramuscular Ad26.COV2.S at 5x10^10 or 1x10^11 viral particles.

This sample's treatment: some 20 received Ad26.COV2.S at low or high dose, single or two shots; 5 received placebo; per-sample allocation not given. Sampling was performed 63 days after the first vaccine or placebo injection. The vaccine antigen was prefusion-stabilized Wuhan SARS-CoV-2 spike. This receptor was identified in a person aged 18-60 years who received the Ad26.COV2.S COVID-19 vaccine or a placebo. The chain recombines TRBV5-1 with TRBJ2-1; 10 nucleotides agree with TRBD2. The sequencing used peripheral blood, collected in a trial of Ad26.COV2.S vaccine versus placebo. The CDR3, as DNA: TGCGCCAGCAGCTTGAGAGTAGCGGGAGGCTCCTACAATGAGCAGTTCTTC. This encodes CASSLRVAGGSYNEQFF.